Following are 32 T cell receptor beta chains from one sample sequenced in a study of T cell changes during pregnancy in multiple sclerosis. Method: immunoSEQ multiplex PCR; TCRdb's copy keeps in-frame clones and lacks some. The data show about 29,000 clones, about nine tenths seen once. The starting material was CD8+ T cells from peripheral blood mononuclear cells, obtained after pregnancy. These receptors all come from a female donor with multiple sclerosis, enrolled in a pregnancy study.

V and J are TRBV27 and TRBJ1-1, with D tentatively TRBD1 (5 bases). Germline V CDR1 and CDR2: MNHEY, SMNVEV (reference sequence). V dropped 5 bases and J dropped 1 base, with 14 bases sitting between them. This CDR3 is 15 amino acids long. The CDR3 spells CASSPLDRRNTEAFF. DNA of the CDR3: TGTGCCAGCAGTCCCCTAGACAGAAGGAACACTGAAGCTTTCTTT.

V gene TRBV28 combines with J gene TRBJ2-3; D call uncertain. The CDR3 length is 13 residues. Germline V gene lookup returns CDR1 MDHEN and CDR2 SYDVKM. Trimming removed 2 bases from V and 7 bases from J, with 10 bases in between. In DNA, the CDR3 is TGTGCCAGCAGTTTAGGTTCCGGGTATACGCAGTATTTT. It codes for CASSLGSGYTQYF. The complete variable domain, with remaining parts taken from reference TRBV28 and TRBJ2-3, reads DVKVTQSSRYLVKRTGEKVFLECVQDMDHENMFWYRQDPGLGLRLIYFSYDVKMKEKGDIPEGYSVSREKKERFSLILESASTNQTSMYLCASSLGSGYTQYFGPGTRLTVL.

This clone was recorded a few times. This rearrangement joins TRBV6-4 to TRBJ2-3; D unresolved. The V end was cut by 4 bases, the J end by 2 bases, with 10 bases between. CDR3 length: 14 amino acids. Germline V gives CDR1 MRHNA, CDR2 SNTAGT. The DNA of the CDR3 is TGTGCCAGCAGTGGAGGCCGAGACACAGATACGCAGTATTTT. Its translation: CASSGGRDTDTQYF.

The rearrangement links TRBV4-2 to TRBJ2-7, with a possible D match to TRBD2 (6 bases). Germline loops: CDR1 LGHNA, CDR2 YNFKEQ. The CDR3 loop spans 16 amino acids. V lost 0 bases to trimming and J lost 4 bases, with 16 bases between them. The CDR3 bases are TGTGCCAGCAGCCAAGATGAAATAGCGGATCCTTACGAGCAGTACTTC. Its protein product is CASSQDEIADPYEQYF.

This rearrangement joins TRBV10-3 to TRBJ1-1; D call uncertain. V shed 4 bases and J shed 2 bases, with 8 bases lying between them. The CDR3 extends over 13 amino acids. Germline CDR1 is ENHRY and CDR2 is SYGVKD. DNA for the CDR3: TGTGCCATCAGTGTTTCGGGAAACACTGAAGCTTTCTTT. Translating it yields CAISVSGNTEAFF.

This clone was counted once. The CDR3 DNA sequence: TGTGCCAGCAGCTTAGGTACGGGGAACACTGAAGCTTTCTTT. Translation gives CASSLGTGNTEAFF. The chain is built from TRBV7-6 and TRBJ1-1; no reliable D call. V lost 1 base to trimming and J lost 1 base, with 7 bases between them. CDR3 length: 14 residues. Germline CDR1 reads SGHVS; CDR2 reads FNYEAQ.

The chain combines TRBV18 with TRBJ1-1, with D uncertain. CDR3 length: 13 amino acids. V was clipped by 0 bases and J by 3 bases, with 5 bases between them. Germline CDR1 reads KGHSH; CDR2 reads LQKENI. The CDR3 DNA is TGTGCCAGCTCACCACCCCTATACACTGAAGCTTTCTTT. Its translation is CASSPPLYTEAFF.

The V and J genes are TRBV2 and TRBJ2-1; D is perhaps TRBD1 (5 bases). Trimming removed 3 bases from V and 0 bases from J, with 9 bases in between. The CDR3 contains 15 residues. Looked up from germline, CDR1 is SNHLY and CDR2 is FYNNEI. CDR3 in amino acids: CASSDYRSSYNEQFF. For the CDR3, the DNA is TGTGCCAGCAGTGATTACAGGAGCTCCTACAATGAGCAGTTCTTC.

The V and J genes are TRBV7-3 and TRBJ2-7; 9 bases align to TRBD1. The V gene end was trimmed by 5 bases and the J gene end by 2 bases; junction bases not matched to a gene: 4. This CDR3 contains 14 residues. Germline V gives CDR1 SGHTA, CDR2 FQGTGA. The CDR3 coding sequence is TGTGCCAGCAGCCCCGACAGGGGGACCTACGAGCAGTACTTC. The encoded protein is CASSPDRGTYEQYF.

The V gene is TRBV7-9, the J gene TRBJ2-1; D may be TRBD2 (5 bases). The CDR3 sequence is 16 residues long. V lost 3 bases and J 10 bases, leaving 22 bases between the germline ends. Germline CDR1 and CDR2: SEHNR and FQNEAQ (reference sequence). CDR3 sequence: CASSFAPGLEGSEQFF. CDR3 in DNA: TGTGCCAGCAGCTTCGCGCCGGGGTTAGAAGGTTCAGAGCAGTTCTTC.

The rearrangement uses TRBV5-1 and TRBJ2-1; maybe TRBD1 (5 bases). Germline CDR1 and CDR2: SGHRS and YFSETQ. The CDR3 has 17 residues. V lost 3 bases and J lost 3, with 19 bases in between. The CDR3 spells CASSWWAKGVYYNEQFF. Here the CDR3 DNA reads TGCGCCAGCAGCTGGTGGGCCAAAGGGGTATACTACAATGAGCAGTTCTTC.

The chain uses TRBV4-3 and TRBJ2-7; TRBD2 aligns across 11 bases. CDR1 LGHNA and CDR2 YSLEER come from the germline V gene. The CDR3 runs 15 residues. Unmatched junction bases numbered 2, after V lost 0 bases and J lost 4 bases. Here the CDR3 reads CASSQDWTSGYEQYF. The CDR3 DNA is TGCGCCAGCAGCCAAGACTGGACTAGCGGGTACGAGCAGTACTTC.

The genes are TRBV9 and TRBJ1-4; D possibly corresponds to TRBD1 (5 bases). The CDR3 has 14 amino acids. Germline V gene sequence: CDR1 SGDLS, CDR2 YYNGEE. The ends were cut back, 2 bases at V and 6 bases at J, with 11 bases in the middle. The DNA of the CDR3 is TGTGCCAGCAGCGTGGAACTCAGGGATGAAAAACTGTTTTTT. Translating gives CASSVELRDEKLFF.

This clone was seen only a few times. The V and J genes are TRBV19 and TRBJ1-1; D might be TRBD1 (6 bases). This CDR3 has 15 amino acids. V was cut by 3 bases and J by 5 bases, with 16 bases left in between. Germline CDR1 and CDR2: LNHDA and SQIVND (reference sequence). The CDR3 sequence: CASSIWTALETEAFF. In DNA, the CDR3 is TGTGCCAGTAGTATCTGGACAGCCCTTGAAACTGAAGCTTTCTTT.

The table lists this clone with a count of one. The rearrangement joins TRBV28 to TRBJ2-1; maybe TRBD1 (9 bases). Germline lookup yields CDR1 MDHEN and CDR2 SYDVKM. Trimming shortened V by 4 bases and J by 8 bases, and 18 bases separated the two germline ends. The CDR3 spans 15 residues. The CDR3 loop reads CASSSRGRTGDEQFF. In DNA form, the CDR3 reads TGTGCCAGCAGTTCCCGCGGGAGGACAGGGGATGAGCAGTTCTTC.

The chain joins TRBV9 to TRBJ2-5; perhaps TRBD2 as D (5 bases). The V end was cut by 1 base, the J end by 2 bases, with 12 bases between. Germline-derived CDR1 and CDR2 are SGDLS and YYNGEE. The CDR3 is 15 amino acids. CDR3 bases: TGTGCCAGCAGCGTATCCGGGATTTGGCAAGAGACCCAGTACTTC. Protein product: CASSVSGIWQETQYF.

The J gene is TRBJ2-2, the V gene TRBV27; TRBD1 is a possible D gene (6 bases). The V end lost 2 bases, the J end lost 7 bases, and 8 bases lay between the germline ends. This CDR3 has 13 residues. Germline-derived CDR1 and CDR2 are MNHEY and SMNVEV (reference sequence). CDR3: CASSLGTNGELFF. The DNA of the CDR3 is TGTGCCAGCAGTTTAGGGACAAACGGGGAGCTGTTTTTT.

This clone has just one count. V is TRBV28 and J is TRBJ2-7, with TRBD2 matching 9 bases. This CDR3 is built from 12 residues. V was pared by 6 bases and J by 3 bases, with 0 bases of the junction left unmatched. Germline CDR1 reads MDHEN; CDR2 reads SYDVKM. Here the CDR3 reads CASRTSGYEQYF. CDR3 coding DNA: TGTGCCAGCAGGACTAGCGGCTACGAGCAGTACTTC.

J is TRBJ1-1 and V is TRBV4-1; a possible D gene is TRBD1 (6 bases). This CDR3 is 12 amino acids long. Germline V lookup: CDR1 MGHRA, CDR2 YSYEKL. The V and J ends lost 7 bases and 7 bases respectively, with 13 bases between them. In nucleotides, the CDR3 is TGCGCCAGCACCCATTTCAGGGGTGAAGCTTTCTTT. This translates into CASTHFRGEAFF.

The chain has TRBV5-4 and TRBJ2-4; a possible D gene is TRBD2 (5 bases). Trimming took off 4 bases at V and 1 base at J, with 15 bases between the two ends. Germline V gene lookup returns CDR1 SGHNT and CDR2 YYREEE (reference sequence). The CDR3 runs 16 residues. The CDR3 protein is CASSALETSAKNIQYF. The CDR3 DNA reads as TGTGCCAGCAGCGCCCTCGAAACTAGTGCCAAAAACATTCAGTACTTC.

The genes are TRBV5-1 and TRBJ1-1, with 8 bases aligning to TRBD1. This CDR3 spans 14 amino acids. V lost 3 bases and J lost 5; bases outside the gene matches: 6. Germline values: CDR1 SGHRS, CDR2 YFSETQ. The CDR3 spells CASSSGQGWTEAFF. CDR3 nucleotide sequence: TGCGCCAGCAGCTCAGGACAGGGATGGACTGAAGCTTTCTTT.

This clone showed up just once. The DNA for the CDR3 is TGTGCCAGCAGCTCCCCGCACGATGGGACATCGCAGTTCTTC. It translates to CASSSPHDGTSQFF. This chain joins TRBV5-4 and TRBJ2-1, with TRBD1 as a possible D gene (6 bases). CDR1 and CDR2 (germline): SGHNT, YYREEE (reference sequence). The germline V and J ends were trimmed by 3 bases and 12 bases, with 19 bases remaining between them. The CDR3 is made up of 14 amino acids.

The chain recombines TRBV12-5 with TRBJ1-2; the D is unclear. The CDR3 has 11 amino acids. Germline V gene lookup returns CDR1 LGHNT and CDR2 FRNRAP. V was cut by 2 bases and J by 6 bases, with 4 bases left in between. CDR3 sequence (DNA): TGTGCTAGTGGTTTGTGGCATGGCTACACCTTC. This encodes CASGLWHGYTF.

This chain connects TRBV19 to TRBJ2-5, with D tentatively TRBD2 (5 bases). Germline loops: CDR1 LNHDA, CDR2 SQIVND (reference sequence). The length of the CDR3 is 14 residues. The V end lost 4 bases, the J end lost 5 bases, and 14 bases lay between the germline ends. CDR3 sequence reads: CASSRSSGSETQYF. The CDR3 coding sequence is TGTGCCAGTAGTAGATCGTCGGGATCGGAGACCCAGTACTTC.

The chain combines TRBV19 with TRBJ2-3; D gene ambiguous. The ends were cut back, 5 bases at V and 0 bases at J, with 6 bases in the middle. This CDR3 comprises 13 residues. The germline gives CDR1 LNHDA, CDR2 SQIVND (reference sequence). The CDR3 region has the DNA TGTGCCAGTAGTGCGTCTAGCACAGATACGCAGTATTTT. Translating it yields CASSASSTDTQYF.

The DNA of the CDR3 is TGCAGCGTCCACAGCAGCTCCTACGAGCAGTACTTC. Translated, it gives CSVHSSSYEQYF. The chain uses TRBV29-1 and TRBJ2-5; no definite D call. The J call is doubtful: the DNA matches TRBJ2-7 better. The CDR3 extends over 12 amino acids. Germline V gives CDR1 SQVTM, CDR2 ANQGSEA.

The rearrangement uses TRBV9 and TRBJ1-1; 7 bases map to TRBD1. The CDR3 loop spans 15 amino acids. Germline V gene sequence: CDR1 SGDLS, CDR2 YYNGEE. V trimming: 5 bases; J trimming: 5 bases; junction bases outside the gene matches: 12. Written as DNA, the CDR3 is TGTGCCAGCAGTCCCGGACAGGCCTCGTGGACTGAAGCTTTCTTT. Translating gives CASSPGQASWTEAFF.

The rearrangement joins TRBV9 to TRBJ1-2; D is unclear. Germline V lookup: CDR1 SGDLS, CDR2 YYNGEE. The CDR3 is 14 residues long. Trimming removed 0 bases at V and 5 bases at J, with 11 bases between. The CDR3 protein is CASSVGTDSYGYTF. The DNA of the CDR3 is TGTGCCAGCAGCGTAGGAACAGATTCTTATGGCTACACCTTC.

The sample holds one count of this clone. The genes are TRBV7-2 and TRBJ2-7; 7 bases agree with TRBD1. From germline, CDR1 is SGHTA and CDR2 FQGNSA. With V trimmed by 1 base and J by 3 bases, 6 bases remained unmatched. This CDR3 comprises 15 residues. The CDR3 region has the DNA TGTGCCAGCAGCTTAGGGGACAGAGGTATCTACGAGCAGTACTTC. It encodes CASSLGDRGIYEQYF. Combining the CDR3 with reference TRBV7-2 and TRBJ2-7 gives the whole variable domain GAGVSQSPSNKVTEKGKDVELRCDPISGHTALYWYRQSLGQGLEFLIYFQGNSAPDKSGLPSDRFSAERTGGSVSTLTIQRTQQEDSAVYLCASSLGDRGIYEQYFGPGTRLTVT.

The chain links TRBV28 to TRBJ1-5; TRBD1 aligns across 7 bases. The CDR3 contains 14 residues. The germline CDR1 and CDR2 sequences are MDHEN and SYDVKM. V shed 6 bases and J 3 bases; nucleotides not matched to a gene: 5. DNA for the CDR3: TGTGCCAGCAGACGAACAGGGGACAATCAGCCCCAGCATTTT. As protein: CASRRTGDNQPQHF.

The rearrangement links TRBV5-5 to TRBJ2-7, with 12 bases lining up with TRBD2. The junction had 10 bases not matched to a gene; V was cut back by 0 bases and J by 3 bases. Germline CDR1 is SGHKS and CDR2 is YYEKEE (reference sequence). The CDR3 length is 18 residues. The CDR3 reads CASSLGLAGGDSVYEQYF. CDR3 bases: TGTGCCAGCAGCTTGGGGCTAGCGGGAGGGGATTCGGTCTACGAGCAGTACTTC. The full variable domain, with the rest looked up from reference TRBV5-5 and TRBJ2-7, is DAGVTQSPTHLIKTRGQQVTLRCSPISGHKSVSWYQQVLGQGPQFIFQYYEKEERGRGNFPDRFSARQFPNYSSELNVNALLLGDSALYLCASSLGLAGGDSVYEQYFGPGTRLTVT.

J is TRBJ2-7 and V is TRBV5-1, with 11 nucleotides matching TRBD2. Germline CDR1 and CDR2: SGHRS and YFSETQ. This CDR3 region has 15 residues. V shed 4 bases and J 4 bases; nucleotides not matched to a gene: 7. The CDR3 DNA follows: TGCGCCAGCAGCCTCCGACTAGCGGGAAAGTACGAGCAGTACTTC. Its translation: CASSLRLAGKYEQYF.